The T cell receptor beta chain under discussion was sequenced for a study of CD8 T cells in ankylosing spondylitis. Study results and caveats: Peripheral blood samples showed relatively rare disease-linked clones, and these clones were CD8+. What seemed typical of ankylosing spondylitis blood was a TCR beta motif built from several highly homologous variants.

Quantitative barcoded 5'-RACE was used to prepare TCR beta libraries. TCRdb re-derived calls from the 5' RACE reads in MiXCR, one entry per CDR3 protein. The sample yields fewer than 750,000 distinct CDR3 sequences, roughly 20% seen once. Trimming removed 5 bases at V and 3 bases at J, with 18 bases between. CDR3 length: 16 amino acids. The germline V gene encodes CDR1 SGHAT and CDR2 FQDESV (reference sequence). Details on this clonotype: Its antigen remains unidentified.

Sequenced: blood, either unsorted or a sorted T cell fraction (not recorded which). The chain carries TRBV11-1 and TRBJ2-3, with D tentatively TRBD1 (6 bases). The sequence derives from a male donor with ankylosing spondylitis. In DNA, the CDR3 is TGTGCCAGCAGCACCGGTCTACAGGGACGGACAGATACGCAGTATTTT. Amino acid sequence: CASSTGLQGRTDTQYF. The full variable domain, rest sourced from reference TRBV11-1 and TRBJ2-3, is EAEVAQSPRYKITEKSQAVAFWCDPISGHATLYWYRQILGQGPELLVQFQDESVVDDSQLPKDRFSAERLKGVDSTLKIQPAELGDSAMYLCASSTGLQGRTDTQYFGPGTRLTVL.